These 11 T cell receptor beta chains share one sample of origin, sequenced in a study of patients and donors after allogeneic stem cell transplantation (dated by TCRdb to 2019 to 2021). Library creation used RT-PCR. The sequencer was a NextSeq 550. Using fastp trimming at Q25 and MiXCR clonotype assembly, TCRdb reanalyzed the public sequencing data and kept in-frame beta chains. One record per CDR3 amino acid sequence lists the most common genes and DNA. This sample has 150,000 to 200,000 distinct CDR3 sequences in its table, and 24% of those were observed once. The ten largest account for 20% to 30% of the sample. Sequencing was carried out using blood, either unsorted or a sorted T cell fraction (not recorded which). These receptors were taken from a human donor who was either an allogeneic HSCT recipient or a stem cell or donor lymphocyte infusion donor (not recorded which). It is not recorded whose cells these are; they may come from a transplant donor.

The V gene is TRBV12-3 or TRBV12-4, the J gene TRBJ2-1, with TRBD1 matching 8 bases. V lost 5 bases and J lost 7; bases outside the gene matches: 7. This CDR3 is 14 amino acids long. CDR3 region: CASSPWTGLNEQFF. The CDR3 DNA reads as TGTGCCAGCAGTCCTTGGACAGGGTTGAATGAGCAGTTCTTC.

This clonotype appeared many times. V gene TRBV5-1 combines with J gene TRBJ1-5; D is unclear. This CDR3 has 13 amino acids. The V end was cut by 1 base, the J end by 4 bases, with 6 bases between. Germline CDR1 is SGHRS and CDR2 is YFSETQ. Here the CDR3 DNA reads TGCGCCAGCAGCTTGTCGGGGAATCAGCCCCAGCATTTT. This encodes CASSLSGNQPQHF.

This rearrangement joins TRBV20-1 to TRBJ2-3, with TRBD2 identical over 8 bases. The junction had 12 bases not matched to a gene; V was cut back by 6 bases and J by 4 bases. Germline CDR1 is DFQATT and CDR2 is SNEGSKA (reference sequence). The CDR3 totals 15 residues. The CDR3 nucleotides read TGCAGTGCGATACTCAGGAGCGGGAGTGCAGATACGCAGTATTTT. Translated: CSAILRSGSADTQYF.

This clonotype was recorded a few times. This chain uses TRBV29-1 with TRBJ1-1, with no clear D. Deletions cut 4 bases from V and 1 base from J, with 10 bases between. This CDR3 region has 13 residues. The germline V gene has CDR1 SQVTM and CDR2 ANQGSEA. The CDR3 nucleotides read TGCAGCGTTGCATGGAAACCGAACACTGAAGCTTTCTTT. Protein: CSVAWKPNTEAFF.

The chain recombines TRBV5-1 with TRBJ2-1; 8 nucleotides match TRBD1. This CDR3 spans 15 amino acids. Germline V lookup: CDR1 SGHRS, CDR2 YFSETQ. The V segment lost 2 bases and the J segment 5 bases; nucleotides outside the gene matches: 6. CDR3 coding DNA: TGCGCCAGCAGCTTTTGGACAGGGCTTAACAATGAGCAGTTCTTC. Translation: CASSFWTGLNNEQFF.

The V call is TRBV18, the J call TRBJ1-1; 9 bases are a match to TRBD1. Germline CDR1 is KGHSH and CDR2 is LQKENI. This CDR3 has 16 residues. Germline trimming cut 6 bases from V and 0 bases from J; bases unmatched to any gene: 8. CDR3 protein: CASSPGQGIMNTEAFF. The CDR3 DNA sequence: TGTGCCAGCTCGCCTGGACAGGGGATTATGAACACTGAAGCTTTCTTT.

This clonotype showed up just a few times. V and J are TRBV11-3 and TRBJ2-3, with unresolved D. With 5 bases removed from V and 4 bases from J, the gap between germline ends came to 13 bases. Germline lookup yields CDR1 SGHNT and CDR2 YENEEA. The CDR3 runs to 14 residues. The CDR3 coding sequence is TGTGCCAGCAGCCGTTCGTCGGTTGCAGATACGCAGTATTTT. Encoded protein: CASSRSSVADTQYF.

The V and J genes are TRBV5-1 and TRBJ1-1, with D possibly matching TRBD1 (5 bases). The germline V gene has CDR1 SGHRS and CDR2 YFSETQ. The CDR3 has 14 amino acids. Trimming removed 2 bases at V and 6 bases at J, with 14 bases between. CDR3 nucleotides: TGCGCCAGCAGCTTAGCCCCCGGGGACGCTGAAGCTTTCTTT. This translates into CASSLAPGDAEAFF.

The V call is TRBV7-9, the J call TRBJ2-3, with D possibly matching TRBD1 (5 bases). Trimming shortened V by 6 bases and J by 3 bases, and 19 bases separated the two germline ends. CDR3 size: 16 residues. CDR1 SEHNR and CDR2 FQNEAQ come from the germline V gene (reference sequence). The CDR3: CASSSYDRHRTDTQYF. CDR3 bases: TGTGCCAGCAGTTCCTATGACAGACACCGAACAGATACGCAGTATTTT.

This clonotype was observed a handful of times. V gene TRBV7-2 combines with J gene TRBJ2-5; D assignment may be TRBD1 or TRBD2 (5 bases each). Trimming removed 0 bases at V and 9 bases at J, with 20 bases between. Germline CDR1 reads SGHTA; CDR2 reads FQGNSA. The CDR3 consists of 16 residues. CDR3 in amino acids: CASSLATQGGTESQYF. The DNA for the CDR3 is TGTGCCAGCAGCTTAGCGACCCAGGGTGGGACCGAATCCCAGTACTTC.

This clonotype was seen a handful of times. The chain links TRBV12-3 or TRBV12-4 to TRBJ1-1, with D hard to call. This CDR3 is 14 amino acids long. V was pared by 6 bases and J by 1 base, with 12 bases between. The CDR3 region is CASRVEQQNTEAFF. In DNA, the CDR3 is TGTGCCAGCAGAGTTGAGCAACAGAACACTGAAGCTTTCTTT.